This paragraph reports one TCR beta chain. Germline-derived CDR1 and CDR2 are SSHAT and FNYEAQ (reference sequence). The CDR3 has 14 amino acids. The V and J ends lost 2 bases and 6 bases, in that order; junction bases with no gene match: 4. Sequencing was performed with immunoSEQ multiplex PCR; in TCRdb, only in-frame clones are kept and a portion is missing. The sample has fewer than 200,000 clones; roughly 86% are singletons. The data stem from a study of blood T cell repertoires in COVID-19. Across the study: From the United States, Italy and Spain came samples of acute and convalescent COVID-19.

The sequenced sample was peripheral blood. The receptor was isolated from a woman aged 50 to 65 with acute or convalescent COVID-19. The J gene is TRBJ1-3, the V gene TRBV7-7; 7 bases are a match to TRBD1. The CDR3 loop is CASSLNRGENTIYF. CDR3 DNA: TGTGCCAGCAGCTTAAACAGGGGAGAAAACACCATATATTTT.